Listed here are 12 T cell receptor beta chains from one sample, sequenced in a study of control samples from healthy donors and cancer patients. Sequencing used immunoSEQ multiplex PCR; TCRdb keeps in-frame clones, though not all of them. The sample shows under 70,000 clones, 87% of them seen only once. Specimen: PBMCs. The origin of the receptors is a man aged 60 to 75 with head and neck cancer.

This chain links TRBV27 with TRBJ2-7; 9 nucleotides align to TRBD1. CDR3 length equals 15 residues. V lost 4 bases, J lost 5 bases, and 9 bases stayed unmatched. In germline, CDR1 is MNHEY, CDR2 SMNVEV (reference sequence). The CDR3 DNA sequence: TGTGCCAGCAGTTCAAGGACAGGGGTGGGCAACGAGCAGTACTTC. It encodes CASSSRTGVGNEQYF.

Here the CDR3 DNA reads TGTGCCAGCAGCGTAGCCGGGGACTTCACCGGGGAGCTGTTTTTT. Translated: CASSVAGDFTGELFF. V is TRBV9 and J is TRBJ2-2; D is perhaps TRBD2 (6 bases). Trimming took 0 bases from V and 4 from J, leaving 10 bases between them. The CDR3 covers 15 residues. The germline V gene has CDR1 SGDLS and CDR2 YYNGEE.

The chain carries TRBV12-3 or TRBV12-4 and TRBJ2-7; D may be TRBD2 (5 bases). CDR3 size: 13 residues. Trimming took 4 bases from V and 4 from J, leaving 11 bases between them. The CDR3 is CASSSNGMYEQYF. CDR3 DNA sequence: TGTGCCAGCAGTTCGAACGGGATGTACGAGCAGTACTTC.

This clone was seen just once. V is TRBV29-1 and J is TRBJ1-1; 8 bases line up with TRBD1. This CDR3 contains 13 residues. V gave up 7 bases and J gave up 6 bases; unmatched junction bases: 10. Germline V lookup: CDR1 SQVTM, CDR2 ANQGSEA. CDR3 in DNA: TGCAGCGCCCAACGCCAGGGGGCCCCTGAAGCTTTCTTT. This codes for CSAQRQGAPEAFF.

The rearrangement uses TRBV11-2 and TRBJ2-6, with D unclear. CDR1 SGHAT and CDR2 FQNNGV come from the germline V gene. V lost 6 bases to trimming and J lost 0 bases, with 15 bases between them. This CDR3 is 17 amino acids long. The CDR3 DNA is TGTGCCAGCAGGAGCTTGAGGAGAAACTCTGGGGCCAACGTCCTGACTTTC. It specifies CASRSLRRNSGANVLTF.

The V call is TRBV7-9, the J call TRBJ1-2, with TRBD1 as a possible D gene (5 bases). Trimming cost V 4 bases and J 4 bases, with 13 bases left between them. Per the germline V gene, CDR1 is SEHNR and CDR2 is FQNEAQ (reference sequence). The CDR3 runs to 14 residues. CDR3 in DNA: TGTGCCAGCAGCTCGACAGAGCGCTTCTATGGCTACACCTTC. It encodes CASSSTERFYGYTF.

This chain connects TRBV7-2 to TRBJ1-2; a possible D gene is TRBD1 (6 bases). The CDR3 is 15 amino acids. The V end was cut by 6 bases, the J end by 3 bases, with 17 bases between. Germline lookup yields CDR1 SGHTA and CDR2 FQGNSA. In DNA, the CDR3 is TGTGCCAGCAGGTTTGGCGGGGGCGTCGACTATGGCTACACCTTC. Protein: CASRFGGGVDYGYTF.

The rearrangement links TRBV9 to TRBJ1-1, with unresolved D. Trimming shortened V by 0 bases and J by 4 bases, and 7 bases separated the two germline ends. Germline V gives CDR1 SGDLS, CDR2 YYNGEE. The CDR3 runs to 13 residues. The CDR3 sequence is CASSVAGSTEAFF. In DNA form, the CDR3 reads TGTGCCAGCAGCGTAGCTGGAAGCACTGAAGCTTTCTTT.

The rearrangement links TRBV7-2 to TRBJ2-5; 11 bases match TRBD2. The germline V gene has CDR1 SGHTA and CDR2 FQGNSA. J lost 1 base, V lost 5 bases, and 6 bases had no gene match. The CDR3 runs 16 residues. For the CDR3, the DNA is TGTGCCAGCAGCCCCCTAGCGGGGGGCTTCCAAGAGACCCAGTACTTC. This sequence encodes CASSPLAGGFQETQYF.

J is TRBJ1-5 and V is TRBV6-2 or TRBV6-3; D is unclear. V was clipped by 4 bases and J by 1 base, with 5 bases between them. The CDR3 has 13 amino acids. Germline loops: CDR1 MNHEY, CDR2 SVGEGT. The CDR3 spells CASSLGSNQPQHF. DNA for the CDR3: TGTGCCAGCAGTTTAGGAAGCAATCAGCCCCAGCATTTT.

The chain links TRBV6-1 to TRBJ2-6, with TRBD1 identical over 8 bases. The CDR3 has 19 amino acids. Germline-derived CDR1 and CDR2 are MNHNS and SASEGT. Losses at the gene ends were 6 bases for V and 0 bases for J; bases not matched to a gene: 13. For the CDR3, the DNA is TGTGCCAGCAGAGAAAGGACAGGGCAACGACCCTCTGGGGCCAACGTCCTGACTTTC. Translated: CASRERTGQRPSGANVLTF.

The V and J genes are TRBV29-1 and TRBJ1-1; D uncertain. Germline lookup yields CDR1 SQVTM and CDR2 ANQGSEA. V was clipped by 1 base and J by 4 bases, with 10 bases between them. The CDR3 runs to 13 residues. The CDR3 nucleotides read TGCAGCGTTGAAGGGGTTGCGGTCACTGAAGCTTTCTTT. As protein: CSVEGVAVTEAFF.